The 30 T cell receptor beta chains listed next were all sequenced from one sample in a study of technical replicates of blood from a handful of donors. The repertoire was sequenced with immunoSEQ multiplex PCR; TCRdb's copy has only in-frame clones and lacks some. The table has around 93,000 clones, approximately 95% seen once; the top ten hold 0.34%. Material: T cells isolated from PBMCs. The receptors were sampled from a human donor in good health.

The CDR3 DNA follows: TGTGCCAGCTCACCCAACCAGGGGCGAGGGATGGAGACCCAGTACTTC. It translates to CASSPNQGRGMETQYF. The rearrangement uses TRBV18 and TRBJ2-5; TRBD1 might be the D (6 bases). The V end lost 3 bases, the J end lost 5 bases, and 19 bases lay between the germline ends. The V gene's germline CDR1 is KGHSH and CDR2 LQKENI. CDR3 length equals 16 residues.

This rearrangement joins TRBV29-1 to TRBJ2-7; 12 bases align to TRBD2. The CDR3 length is 13 residues. Germline values: CDR1 SQVTM, CDR2 ANQGSEA. The V gene end was trimmed by 7 bases and the J gene end by 6 bases; junction bases not matched to a gene: 7. The CDR3 reads CSDRGLAGLEQYF. The CDR3 DNA follows: TGCAGCGATAGAGGACTAGCGGGACTCGAGCAGTACTTC.

The chain recombines TRBV9 with TRBJ1-2; TRBD1 agrees at 7 bases. The CDR3 consists of 15 residues. Germline V gives CDR1 SGDLS, CDR2 YYNGEE. Losses at the gene ends were 3 bases for V and 2 bases for J; bases not matched to a gene: 7. CDR3 region: CASSARTGRNYGYTF. The CDR3, as DNA: TGTGCCAGCAGCGCCAGGACAGGAAGGAACTATGGCTACACCTTC.

This chain uses TRBV7-2 with TRBJ2-5; D is perhaps TRBD1 (6 bases). Trimming stripped 3 bases from V and 4 bases from J, with 21 bases between. The CDR3 has 17 amino acids. Germline values: CDR1 SGHTA, CDR2 FQGNSA. The CDR3: CASSFRPGTTLRETQYF. Here the CDR3 DNA reads TGTGCCAGCAGCTTTAGGCCAGGGACAACCCTCCGAGAGACCCAGTACTTC.

J is TRBJ2-1 and V is TRBV4-2; maybe TRBD2 (5 bases). The CDR3 is made up of 15 amino acids. Germline lookup yields CDR1 LGHNA and CDR2 YNFKEQ. V dropped 4 bases and J dropped 8 bases, with 18 bases sitting between them. The CDR3 coding sequence is TGTGCCAGCAGCCTGGAAGCGGTGACGGGCGATGAGCAGTTCTTC. It encodes CASSLEAVTGDEQFF.

The chain uses TRBV5-4 and TRBJ2-1; D remains unclear. V dropped 4 bases and J dropped 4 bases, with 6 bases sitting between them. Germline loops: CDR1 SGHNT, CDR2 YYREEE (reference sequence). This CDR3 has 12 amino acids. The CDR3, as DNA: TGTGCCAGCAGCCGACTTTACAATGAGCAGTTCTTC. Its translation is CASSRLYNEQFF.

The genes are TRBV5-4 and TRBJ1-5; maybe TRBD1 (5 bases). Trimming stripped 3 bases from V and 5 bases from J, with 12 bases between. This CDR3 contains 14 residues. CDR1 and CDR2 from the germline V gene are SGHNT and YYREEE (reference sequence). The CDR3, as DNA: TGTGCCAGCAGCTCTCAGGGATCATATCAGCCCCAGCATTTT. Its translation is CASSSQGSYQPQHF.

The chain employs TRBV11-3 and TRBJ2-1, with D maybe TRBD1 (6 bases). The CDR3 is 14 amino acids. The germline CDR1 and CDR2 sequences are SGHNT and YENEEA. Trimming removed 2 bases from V and 8 bases from J, with 13 bases in between. The CDR3 coding sequence is TGTGCCAGCAGCTTACCGAATGGGGGCGATGAGCAGTTCTTC. Its translation is CASSLPNGGDEQFF. The full variable domain, rest sourced from reference TRBV11-3 and TRBJ2-1, is EAGVVQSPRYKIIEKKQPVAFWCNPISGHNTLYWYLQNLGQGPELLIRYENEEAVDDSQLPKDRFSAERLKGVDSTLKIQPAELGDSAVYLCASSLPNGGDEQFFGPGTRLTVL.

This chain connects TRBV29-1 to TRBJ1-4; D possibly corresponds to TRBD1 (6 bases). V was pared by 3 bases and J by 2 bases, with 13 bases between. Germline CDR1 is SQVTM and CDR2 is ANQGSEA. This CDR3 has 15 residues. CDR3 nucleotide sequence: TGCAGCGTTGAGGGGGGGGCGGATACTAATGAAAAACTGTTTTTT. Translating gives CSVEGGADTNEKLFF.

The chain uses TRBV6-5 and TRBJ1-1; D remains unclear. Trimming removed 8 bases at V and 1 base at J, with 5 bases between. The germline V gene has CDR1 MNHEY and CDR2 SVGAGI. This CDR3 spans 11 amino acids. CDR3 residues: CASEGNTEAFF. The CDR3 DNA reads TGTGCCAGCGAGGGGAACACTGAAGCTTTCTTT.

V is TRBV5-4 and J is TRBJ1-2; TRBD1 matches 7 bases. The CDR3 length is 14 residues. The V gene's germline CDR1 is SGHNT and CDR2 YYREEE (reference sequence). Germline trimming cut 3 bases from V and 2 bases from J; bases unmatched to any gene: 4. The CDR3 is CASSSGTENYGYTF. The CDR3 DNA reads as TGTGCCAGCAGCTCCGGGACAGAGAACTATGGCTACACCTTC.

The chain links TRBV9 to TRBJ1-1; 8 bases agree with TRBD1. With 4 bases clipped from V and 5 bases from J, the junction kept 10 bases outside the gene matches. Germline V gene sequence: CDR1 SGDLS, CDR2 YYNGEE. The CDR3 has 15 amino acids. CDR3 residues: CASSPPDRGSTEAFF. CDR3 DNA sequence: TGTGCCAGCAGCCCCCCCGACAGGGGTTCTACTGAAGCTTTCTTT.

The chain is built from TRBV6-1 and TRBJ1-1; a possible D gene is TRBD1 (5 bases). The V and J ends lost 0 bases and 1 base respectively, with 9 bases between them. The germline CDR1 and CDR2 sequences are MNHNS and SASEGT. There are 15 residues in the CDR3. The CDR3 nucleotides are TGTGCCAGCAGTGAAGCGACAGCACCGAACACTGAAGCTTTCTTT. Its translation is CASSEATAPNTEAFF.

The chain combines TRBV9 with TRBJ1-3; the D is unclear. CDR3 length: 15 residues. The germline gives CDR1 SGDLS, CDR2 YYNGEE. V lost 4 bases and J 0 bases, leaving 11 bases between the germline ends. CDR3 sequence: CASSTSGVSGNTIYF. As DNA, the CDR3 is TGTGCCAGCAGCACGAGCGGAGTCTCTGGAAACACCATATATTTT.

The V and J genes are TRBV28 and TRBJ2-7, with 13 bases matching TRBD2. After removal of 8 bases from V and 3 bases from J, the junction contained 10 bases not matched to a gene. This CDR3 is built from 16 residues. Germline V gene lookup returns CDR1 MDHEN and CDR2 SYDVKM. CDR3 amino acids: CASLTRLAGGIYEQYF. The CDR3 DNA reads TGTGCCAGCCTCACCCGACTAGCGGGAGGAATCTACGAGCAGTACTTC.

The rearrangement joins TRBV4-3 to TRBJ1-1, with D perhaps TRBD1 (5 bases). This CDR3 contains 18 residues. The germline CDR1 and CDR2 sequences are LGHNA and YSLEER. V shed 0 bases and J shed 3 bases, with 20 bases lying between them. As DNA, the CDR3 is TGCGCCAGCAGCCAAGAGGATTTTTACAGGCCCTGGCACACTGAAGCTTTCTTT. The encoded protein is CASSQEDFYRPWHTEAFF.

This rearrangement joins TRBV5-6 to TRBJ1-3; 8 bases agree with TRBD1. Trimming took 1 base from V and 4 from J; bases not matched to a gene: 7. The germline gives CDR1 SGHDT, CDR2 YYEEEE. This CDR3 has 16 residues. CDR3 in amino acids: CASSLYETGDGNTIYF. The CDR3 bases are TGTGCCAGCAGCTTGTATGAGACAGGGGACGGAAACACCATATATTTT.

The chain couples TRBV7-3 to TRBJ1-2, with D unresolved. From germline, CDR1 is SGHTA and CDR2 FQGTGA. This CDR3 is built from 14 residues. V dropped 5 bases and J dropped 6 bases, with 16 bases sitting between them. The CDR3 reads CASSHPGVSDGYTF. The CDR3 DNA follows: TGTGCCAGCAGCCACCCCGGGGTGTCGGATGGCTACACCTTC.

V and J are TRBV5-8 and TRBJ2-1, with TRBD2 matching 7 bases. The V gene end was trimmed by 3 bases and the J gene end by 2 bases; junction bases not matched to a gene: 5. There are 15 residues in the CDR3. Germline values: CDR1 SGHTS, CDR2 YDEGEE. The CDR3 here is CASSWGGVPYNEQFF. The CDR3 DNA reads TGTGCCAGCAGCTGGGGGGGGGTCCCCTACAATGAGCAGTTCTTC.

This rearrangement joins TRBV7-3 to TRBJ2-1; perhaps TRBD1 as D (5 bases). Germline lookup yields CDR1 SGHTA and CDR2 FQGTGA. Trimming shortened V by 1 base and J by 5 bases, and 21 bases separated the two germline ends. The CDR3 has 18 amino acids. CDR3 sequence (DNA): TGTGCCAGCAGCTTAAAGGGTGCGACAGTAGTTTTCCACAATGAGCAGTTCTTC. It yields the protein CASSLKGATVVFHNEQFF.

The chain couples TRBV5-8 to TRBJ2-1, with 7 bases lining up with TRBD1. The V and J ends lost 1 base and 1 base, in that order; junction bases with no gene match: 2. The CDR3 extends over 15 amino acids. CDR1 SGHTS and CDR2 YDEGEE come from the germline V gene. DNA of the CDR3: TGTGCCAGCAGCTTGACGGGACAGTCCTACAATGAGCAGTTCTTC. It encodes CASSLTGQSYNEQFF.

The chain employs TRBV19 and TRBJ2-1, with 7 bases that match TRBD2. Trimming cost V 5 bases and J 6 bases; bases outside gene matches: 7. This CDR3 is built from 14 residues. CDR1 is LNHDA, CDR2 SQIVND, per germline (reference sequence). CDR3 nucleotide sequence: TGTGCCAGTAGTGCCTTACTAGCGTCCAATGAGCAGTTCTTC. Translated: CASSALLASNEQFF.

V is TRBV19 and J is TRBJ1-1; 9 bases align to TRBD1. CDR1 LNHDA and CDR2 SQIVND come from the germline V gene (reference sequence). The trim removed 5 bases at V and 2 bases at J, leaving 6 bases unmatched. The CDR3 has 15 amino acids. DNA for the CDR3: TGTGCCAGTAGTCCAGTGACAGGGGGAAACACTGAAGCTTTCTTT. Translated, it gives CASSPVTGGNTEAFF.

The chain combines TRBV7-8 with TRBJ2-7; 7 nucleotides agree with TRBD1. The CDR3 contains 13 residues. CDR1 and CDR2 (germline): SGHVS, FQNEAQ. The V segment lost 8 bases and the J segment 4 bases; nucleotides outside the gene matches: 8. The CDR3 coding sequence is TGTGCCAGCTGGGACAGCCCAGGGTACGAGCAGTACTTC. It encodes CASWDSPGYEQYF.

V gene TRBV29-1 combines with J gene TRBJ1-2, with 9 bases identical to TRBD1. The CDR3 covers 13 residues. CDR1 is SQVTM, CDR2 ANQGSEA, per germline. J gave up 4 bases and V 1 base, and 1 base lay outside the gene matches. In nucleotides, the CDR3 is TGCAGCGTTGAAGGACAGGGGGTCTATGGCTACACCTTC. Translated, it gives CSVEGQGVYGYTF.

This clone was observed a single time. The rearrangement links TRBV6-1 to TRBJ1-1; D may be TRBD1 (5 bases). Germline loops: CDR1 MNHNS, CDR2 SASEGT. CDR3 length: 13 amino acids. The V gene lost 6 bases and the J gene lost 4 bases, with 12 bases spanning the gap. As DNA, the CDR3 is TGTGCCAGCAGCGCAGGGTTACTCACTGAAGCTTTCTTT. Protein: CASSAGLLTEAFF.

The rearrangement joins TRBV2 to TRBJ1-5; D is unresolved. Germline V gene lookup returns CDR1 SNHLY and CDR2 FYNNEI. CDR3 size: 12 residues. V lost 6 bases and J lost 0, with 3 bases in between. CDR3 nucleotides: TGTGCCAGCAGGTATAGCAATCAGCCCCAGCATTTT. As protein: CASRYSNQPQHF.

This chain connects TRBV6-6 to TRBJ2-1, with TRBD2 as a possible D gene (6 bases). Germline V CDR1 and CDR2: MNHNY, SVGAGI (reference sequence). The CDR3 runs 15 residues. V was cut by 6 bases and J by 8 bases, with 20 bases left in between. CDR3 nucleotide sequence: TGTGCCAGCAGCAACGGCGGGACGCAGTTAGATGAGCAGTTCTTC. The encoded protein is CASSNGGTQLDEQFF.

V and J are TRBV29-1 and TRBJ2-5; 7 bases align to TRBD2. Losses at the gene ends were 4 bases for V and 4 bases for J; bases not matched to a gene: 6. The CDR3 consists of 13 residues. Germline assignment: CDR1 SQVTM and CDR2 ANQGSEA. The CDR3 sequence is CSVAWTGGETQYF. DNA for the CDR3: TGCAGCGTTGCTTGGACGGGAGGAGAGACCCAGTACTTC.

The chain has TRBV12-5 and TRBJ1-2; D not resolved. Trimming removed 2 bases at V and 6 bases at J, with 7 bases between. Germline V lookup: CDR1 LGHNT, CDR2 FRNRAP. The CDR3 length is 12 residues. CDR3 DNA: TGTGCTAGTGGTTTGACCACACATGGCTACACCTTC. Residues: CASGLTTHGYTF.